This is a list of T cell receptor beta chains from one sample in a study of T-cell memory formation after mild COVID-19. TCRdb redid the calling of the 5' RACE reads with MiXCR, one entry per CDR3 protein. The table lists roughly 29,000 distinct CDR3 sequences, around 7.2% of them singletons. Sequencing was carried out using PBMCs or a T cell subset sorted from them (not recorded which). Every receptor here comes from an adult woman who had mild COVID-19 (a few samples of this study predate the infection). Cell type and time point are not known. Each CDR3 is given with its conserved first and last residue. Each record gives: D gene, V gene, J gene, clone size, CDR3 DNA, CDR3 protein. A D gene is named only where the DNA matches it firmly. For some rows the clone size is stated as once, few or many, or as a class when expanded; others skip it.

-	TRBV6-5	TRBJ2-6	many	TGTGCCAGCAGTTACTCGGGTGGAGCAAGCGCTGGGGCCAACGTCCTGACTTTC	CASSYSGGASAGANVLTF
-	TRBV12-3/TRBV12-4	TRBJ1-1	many	TGTGCCAGCAGTTTACTTGGTGCCCTGGGGGTGAACACTGAAGCTTTCTTT	CASSLLGALGVNTEAFF
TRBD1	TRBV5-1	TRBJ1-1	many	TGCGCCAGCAGCTTGTTCCTCACAGGGGGAAGCACTGAAGCTTTCTTT	CASSLFLTGGSTEAFF
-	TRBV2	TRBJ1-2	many	TGTGCCAGCAGTGAATCCCTGGGGACGGATGGCTACACCTTC	CASSESLGTDGYTF
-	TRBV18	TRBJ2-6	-	TGTGCCAGCTCCCGGGACCGTCGCTCTGGGGCCAACGTCCTGACTTTC	CASSRDRRSGANVLTF
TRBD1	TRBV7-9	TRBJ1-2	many	TGTGCCAGCAGCCCCGGGACAGGGGGCAACTATGGCTACACCTTC	CASSPGTGGNYGYTF
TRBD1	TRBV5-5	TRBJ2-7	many	TGTGCCAGCAGTCAGAAACCCTATCGGGACAGCATGTTCTACGAGCAGTACTTC	CASSQKPYRDSMFYEQYF
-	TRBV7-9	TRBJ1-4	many	TGTGCCAGCAGCTCTGATGACAGCCGAGCAACTAATGAAAAACTGTTTTTT	CASSSDDSRATNEKLFF
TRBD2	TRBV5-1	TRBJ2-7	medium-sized	TGCGCCAGCAGCGGGGGACTAGTTGAGGAGCAGTACTTC	CASSGGLVEEQYF
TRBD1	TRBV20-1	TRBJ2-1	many	TGCAGTGCCCCGGACAGGCCAAACAATGAGCAGTTCTTC	CSAPDRPNNEQFF
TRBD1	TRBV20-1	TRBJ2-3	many	TGCAGTGCTAAGCGGACAGGGGGCGAAACAGATACGCAGTATTTT	CSAKRTGGETDTQYF
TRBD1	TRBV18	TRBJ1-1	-	TGTGCCAGCTCACCAAGGGGACAGGGTTTTGAAGCTTTCTTT	CASSPRGQGFEAFF
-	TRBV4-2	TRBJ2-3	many	TGTGCCAGCAGCCAGCAGGGTACCAGCACAGATACGCAGTATTTT	CASSQQGTSTDTQYF
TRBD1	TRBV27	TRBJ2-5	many	TGTGCCAGCAGAAAACACAGGGGCGGGCAAGAGACCCAGTACTTC	CASRKHRGGQETQYF
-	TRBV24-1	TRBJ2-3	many	TGTGCCACCAGTGATCCCTTGGAGCGAGGAAGCACAGATACGCAGTATTTT	CATSDPLERGSTDTQYF
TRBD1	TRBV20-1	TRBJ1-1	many	TGCAGTGCCAGGGGGTTGGGTTTAAGTGGTACTGAAGCTTTCTTT	CSARGLGLSGTEAFF
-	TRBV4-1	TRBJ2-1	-	TGCGCCAGCAGCCAAAGCAGGGGGGGACCCAACAACAATGAGCAGTTCTTC	CASSQSRGGPNNNEQFF
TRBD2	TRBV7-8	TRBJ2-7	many	TGTGCCAGCAGCCCCCGGATAGTGACTAGCGGGGGGTCCTACGAGCAGTACTTC	CASSPRIVTSGGSYEQYF
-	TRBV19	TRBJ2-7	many	TGTGCCAGTAGTCGACCCGGGACTTCCTACGAGCAGTACTTC	CASSRPGTSYEQYF
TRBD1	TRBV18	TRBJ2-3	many	TGTGCCAGCTCACCTCCGGTAGGGACAGGCACAGATACGCAGTATTTT	CASSPPVGTGTDTQYF
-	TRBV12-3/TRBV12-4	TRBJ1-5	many	TGTGCCAGCAGCAACGTGGGGACAAATCAGCCCCAGCATTTT	CASSNVGTNQPQHF
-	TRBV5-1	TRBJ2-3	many	TGCGCCAGCAGCTTGACGGGGGCCACAGATACGCAGTATTTT	CASSLTGATDTQYF
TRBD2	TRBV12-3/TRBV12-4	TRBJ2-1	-	TGTGCCAGCAGCCCTCCGGGACTAGCCGGTAATGAGCAGTTCTTC	CASSPPGLAGNEQFF
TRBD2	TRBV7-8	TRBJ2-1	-	TGTGCCAGCAGCCCCACCGGGACTAGCAGCTACAATGAGCAGTTCTTC	CASSPTGTSSYNEQFF
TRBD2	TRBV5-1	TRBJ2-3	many	TGCGCCAGCAGCTTGAGCATACTAGCGCAAATCAGCACAGATACGCAGTATTTT	CASSLSILAQISTDTQYF
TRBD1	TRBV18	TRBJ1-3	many	TGTGCCAGCTCGCACGGGACAGACTCTGGAAACACCATATATTTT	CASSHGTDSGNTIYF
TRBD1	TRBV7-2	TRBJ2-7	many	TGTGCCAGCAGCCTATCGGGACAGGGCTACGAGCAGTACTTC	CASSLSGQGYEQYF
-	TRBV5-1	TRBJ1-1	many	TGCGCCAGCAGCGATGAGGGCAGGACTCAGAAGACTTTCTTT	CASSDEGRTQKTFF
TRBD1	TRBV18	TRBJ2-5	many	TGTGCCAGCTCACCAGTTACAGGGGCGCAACAAGAGACCCAGTACTTC	CASSPVTGAQQETQYF
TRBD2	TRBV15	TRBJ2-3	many	TGTGCCACCAGCAGGGGCTCTAGCGGAGTGGGCGATACGCAGTATTTT	CATSRGSSGVGDTQYF
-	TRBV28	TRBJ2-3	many	TGTGCCAGCAGTCCGCCGGCCAAACACACAGATACGCAGTATTTT	CASSPPAKHTDTQYF
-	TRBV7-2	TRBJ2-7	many	TGTGCCAGCAGCTTATGGATAGTGGGCTACGAGCAGTACTTC	CASSLWIVGYEQYF
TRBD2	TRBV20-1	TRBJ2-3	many	TGCAGTGCCGGGACTAGCGGGGGGGCAAATACGCAGTATTTT	CSAGTSGGANTQYF
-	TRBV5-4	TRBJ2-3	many	TGTGCCAGCAGCTTGGCCGAGAGCACAGATACGCAGTATTTT	CASSLAESTDTQYF
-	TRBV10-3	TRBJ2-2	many	TGTGCCATCAGTGAATCAGAACTAGGGCTGAACACCGGGGAGCTGTTTTTT	CAISESELGLNTGELFF
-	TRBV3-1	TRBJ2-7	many	TGTGCCAGCAGCCCCGGTACCTACGAGCAGTACTTC	CASSPGTYEQYF
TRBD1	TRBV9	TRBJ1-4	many	TGTGCCAGCAGTCCTACCGGGACAGCGAATGAAAAACTGTTTTTT	CASSPTGTANEKLFF
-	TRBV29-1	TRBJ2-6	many	TGCAGCGTCCGTGGGGATAGCTCTGGGGCCAACGTCCTGACTTTC	CSVRGDSSGANVLTF
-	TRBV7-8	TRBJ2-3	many	TGTGCCAGCAGCTTAGAAGCCCAACCAGATACGCAGTATTTT	CASSLEAQPDTQYF
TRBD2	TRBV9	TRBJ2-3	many	TGTGCCAGCAGCGTAACCAGCGGGGGCACAGATACGCAGTATTTT	CASSVTSGGTDTQYF
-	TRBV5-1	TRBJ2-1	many	TGCGCCAGCAGCCGCAGACAATCCGGGGGAAATGAGCAGTTCTTC	CASSRRQSGGNEQFF
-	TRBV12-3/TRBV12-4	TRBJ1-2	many	TGTGCCAGCACCCCACAGAGGAGCACTGCCAACTATGGCTACACCTTC	CASTPQRSTANYGYTF
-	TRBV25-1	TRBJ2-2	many	TGTGCCAGCAGTGAAGAAACCGACGTGGGGGAGCTGTTTTTT	CASSEETDVGELFF
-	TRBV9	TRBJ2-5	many	TGTGCCAGCAGCGTAGAACTCGAAGAGACCCAGTACTTC	CASSVELEETQYF
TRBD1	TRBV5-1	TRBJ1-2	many	TGCGCCAGCAGCAGAGAGGGACAGGTCTATGGCTACACCTTC	CASSREGQVYGYTF
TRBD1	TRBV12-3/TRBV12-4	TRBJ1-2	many	TGTGCCAGCAGTGGCGCGGGACAGCCTTATGACTACACCTTC	CASSGAGQPYDYTF
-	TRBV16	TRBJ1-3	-	TGTGTCAGCAGCGTAGACCCAGTGGGTACTGGAAACACCATATATTTT	CVSSVDPVGTGNTIYF
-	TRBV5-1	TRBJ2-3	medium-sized	TGCGCCAGCAGCCTTTACCGGGATACGCAGTATTTT	CASSLYRDTQYF
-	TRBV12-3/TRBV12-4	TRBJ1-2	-	TGTGCCAGCAGTTTGGGATCTTACTATGGCTACACCTTC	CASSLGSYYGYTF
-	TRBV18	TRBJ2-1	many	TGTGCCAGCTCACCACCGACAGGAGGGGCCTACAATGAGCAGTTCTTC	CASSPPTGGAYNEQFF
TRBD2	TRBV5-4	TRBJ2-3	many	TGTGCCAGCAGCTCGGGACTAGCGTTCACAGATACGCAGTATTTT	CASSSGLAFTDTQYF
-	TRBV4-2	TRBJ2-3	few	TGTGCCAGCAGCACGAAGACGGGGGAGGCAGATACGCAGTATTTT	CASSTKTGEADTQYF
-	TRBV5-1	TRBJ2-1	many	TGCGCCAGCAGCCAGCTCGCCTACAATGAGCAGTTCTTC	CASSQLAYNEQFF